These 28 T cell receptor beta chains were sequenced from one sample in a study of glioma-infiltrating T cells. TCR alpha and beta CDR3 regions were amplified from RNA using iRepertoire nested multiplex PCR. Each CDR3 protein is one row after TCRdb ran MiXCR on the multiplex PCR reads. The repertoire holds about 110,000 distinct CDR3 sequences, with less than 30% as singletons. Sequencing was performed on glioma tissue, nonneoplastic brain tissue, or PBMCs (not recorded which). The origin of the receptors is a human donor with low-grade glioma or glioblastoma, undergoing nonglioma brain surgery, or in good health (not recorded which).

Details on this clonotype: With a much larger clone just one base away, this may be a read error. The chain employs TRBV7-9 and TRBJ1-2; 7 nucleotides align to TRBD1. Trimming took 7 bases from V and 12 from J; bases not matched to a gene: 20. The germline V gene has CDR1 SEHNR and CDR2 FQNEAQ (reference sequence). CDR3 length: 15 residues. The CDR3, as DNA: TGTGCCAGCATCTACTATGTTACAGGGGAGTTGGGCCACACCTTC. It codes for CASIYYVTGELGHTF.

This clonotype has a count of ten or more. One junction end disagrees with the germline gene, perhaps due to a read error. This chain joins TRBV20-1 and TRBJ1-1; possibly TRBD1 for D (6 bases). CDR1 and CDR2 (germline): DFQATT, SNEGSKA (reference sequence). The CDR3 is 16 amino acids. The CDR3 loop reads CSARDLQGRVKTEAFF. DNA for the CDR3: TGCAGTGCTAGAGATCTTCAGGGGCGCGTGAAGACTGAAGCTTTCTTT.

Worth noting for this clonotype: This could be a read error, since a much larger clone is one nucleotide away. The chain is built from TRBV7-3 and TRBJ1-1, with D unresolved. This CDR3 is built from 11 residues. V shed 5 bases and J shed 11 bases, with 12 bases lying between them. Germline-derived CDR1 and CDR2 are SGHTA and FQGTGA. CDR3 DNA sequence: TGTGCCAGCAGCGGCCCTGGAAGGGCTTTCTTT. It encodes CASSGPGRAFF.

This clonotype was seen repeatedly, ten times or more. The chain uses TRBV7-9 and TRBJ2-7; D unclear. From germline, CDR1 is SEHNR and CDR2 FQNEAQ (reference sequence). The V gene lost 2 bases and the J gene lost 6 bases, with 5 bases spanning the gap. The CDR3 totals 11 residues. CDR3 sequence: CASSLSIEQYF. For the CDR3, the DNA is TGTGCCAGCAGCTTATCGATCGAGCAGTACTTC.

This clonotype was seen many times. This chain connects TRBV18 to TRBJ2-3, with 8 bases identical to TRBD2. CDR1 is KGHSH and CDR2 is LQKENI in the germline V gene. Trimming at V came to 4 bases and at J to 6 bases, leaving 9 bases not matched to a gene. This CDR3 comprises 15 residues. The CDR3 nucleotides read TGTGCCAGCTCACGCCGTACTGGCGGGGGGGATACGCAGTATTTT. Its protein is CASSRRTGGGDTQYF.

This chain joins TRBV29-1 and TRBJ2-7, with 9 bases lining up with TRBD2. V shed 5 bases and J 3 bases; nucleotides not matched to a gene: 11. The germline V gene has CDR1 SQVTM and CDR2 ANQGSEA. The CDR3 is 15 residues long. DNA of the CDR3: TGCAGCGTTAATTGGCCAGCTAGCGGGGTCTACGAGCAGTACTTC. It specifies CSVNWPASGVYEQYF.

This clonotype was seen at least ten times. The rearrangement joins TRBV7-2 to TRBJ2-5; D possibly matches TRBD1 or TRBD2 (5 bases each). This CDR3 contains 13 residues. CDR1 is SGHTA and CDR2 is FQGNSA in the germline V gene. V lost 3 bases and J 5 bases, leaving 10 bases between the germline ends. The CDR3 here is CASSLGRTETQYF. DNA for the CDR3: TGTGCCAGCAGCTTGGGACGTACGGAGACCCAGTACTTC.

The gene calls are TRBV6-6 and TRBJ2-5, with D unresolved. CDR1 is MNHNY and CDR2 is SVGAGI in the germline V gene (reference sequence). This CDR3 spans 12 amino acids. The V gene lost 6 bases and the J gene lost 4 bases, with 9 bases spanning the gap. The CDR3 reads CASSPTTETQYF. CDR3 bases: TGTGCCAGCAGCCCCACCACAGAGACCCAGTACTTC.

This clonotype was observed many times. CDR3 sequence: CASSYSRTGGLNTEAFF. For the CDR3, the DNA is TGTGCCAGCAGTTACTCACGGACAGGGGGCCTGAACACTGAAGCTTTCTTT. The chain links TRBV6-2 or TRBV6-3 to TRBJ1-1, with 11 bases identical to TRBD1. This CDR3 has 17 residues. V trimming: 0 bases; J trimming: 0 bases; junction bases outside the gene matches: 3. CDR1 is MNHEY and CDR2 is SVGEGT in the germline V gene.

There are many counts of this clonotype. The chain couples TRBV6-1 to TRBJ2-1; the D is unclear. The CDR3 has 13 amino acids. The germline V gene has CDR1 MNHNS and CDR2 SASEGT. The germline V and J ends were trimmed by 5 bases and 6 bases, with 11 bases remaining between them. In DNA form, the CDR3 reads TGTGCCAGCAGTTATGAAGTGGGCAATGAGCAGTTCTTC. It codes for CASSYEVGNEQFF.

The chain combines TRBV2 with TRBJ2-1, with 11 nucleotides matching TRBD1. The CDR3 contains 14 residues. CDR1 and CDR2 from the germline V gene are SNHLY and FYNNEI. DNA of the CDR3: TGTGCTGGGGCCGGGACAGGGGGTTACAATGAGCAGTTCTTC. Translation gives CAGAGTGGYNEQFF.

Points on this clonotype: This sequence may be a read error, since a much larger clone differs from it by one base. The conserved final phenylalanine or tryptophan is absent from the CDR3, which likely points to a read error. The chain couples TRBV29-1 to TRBJ1-2; no definite D call. The ends were cut back, 0 bases at V and 2 bases at J, with 7 bases in the middle. Germline assignment: CDR1 SQVTM and CDR2 ANQGSEA. CDR3 length equals 13 residues. This CDR3 reads CSVEEGGNYGYTL. The CDR3 DNA sequence: TGCAGCGTTGAAGAGGGAGGGAACTATGGCTACACCCTC.

On this clonotype itself: This may come from a read error, since a much larger clone is one base off. The V and J genes are TRBV5-1 and TRBJ2-7; D is tentatively TRBD1 or TRBD2 (6 bases each). Germline V gene lookup returns CDR1 SGHRS and CDR2 YFSETQ. This CDR3 has 14 amino acids. Trimming left V 5 bases short and J 4 bases short, with 16 bases between. The CDR3 spells CASRLLVGGYEQYF. CDR3 DNA sequence: TGCGCCAGCAGACTTCTCGTAGGGGGGTACGAGCAGTACTTC.

The chain joins TRBV11-3 to TRBJ2-7, with TRBD1 matching 7 bases. The CDR3 is made up of 13 amino acids. Germline V gives CDR1 SGHNT, CDR2 YENEEA. V gave up 6 bases and J gave up 3 bases; unmatched junction bases: 5. For the CDR3, the DNA is TGTGCCAGCAGATCCCGACAGGGCTACGAGCAGTACTTC. This translates into CASRSRQGYEQYF.

This clonotype was seen ten or more times. The chain carries TRBV27 and TRBJ2-7; a possible D gene is TRBD2 (6 bases). CDR1 is MNHEY and CDR2 is SMNVEV in the germline V gene (reference sequence). The V end lost 7 bases, the J end lost 5 bases, and 15 bases lay between the germline ends. This CDR3 region has 13 residues. The CDR3 reads CASTTPGLHEQYF. The CDR3 DNA follows: TGTGCCAGCACTACCCCGGGACTCCACGAGCAGTACTTC.

This clonotype was seen many times. This chain uses TRBV2 with TRBJ1-6; no reliable D call. This CDR3 is 11 amino acids long. V lost 3 bases to trimming and J lost 13 bases, with 7 bases between them. Germline V lookup: CDR1 SNHLY, CDR2 FYNNEI. CDR3 loop: CASSEVAPLHF. CDR3 DNA sequence: TGTGCCAGCAGTGAGGTGGCCCCCCTCCACTTT.

In its sample, this clonotype was seen many times. The chain has TRBV6-1 and TRBJ1-1, with TRBD1 identical over 7 bases. Germline V lookup: CDR1 MNHNS, CDR2 SASEGT. This CDR3 contains 13 residues. V lost 5 bases to trimming and J lost 4 bases; unmatched junction nucleotides: 4. CDR3 coding DNA: TGTGCCAGCAGTAGACAGGGAACCACTGAAGCTTTCTTT. Amino acid sequence: CASSRQGTTEAFF.

At least ten counts were recorded for this clonotype. The chain has TRBV19 and TRBJ1-1, with 8 bases aligning to TRBD1. Per germline, CDR1 LNHDA and CDR2 SQIVND (reference sequence). This CDR3 contains 15 residues. V gave up 5 bases and J gave up 0 bases; unmatched junction bases: 5. The DNA of the CDR3 is TGTGCCAGTAGTCCATGGACAGGGCTGAACACTGAAGCTTTCTTT. It specifies CASSPWTGLNTEAFF.

With respect to this clonotype: A junction boundary mismatches the germline segment, possibly from a read error. The chain carries TRBV28 and TRBJ1-2; tentative D call: TRBD1 (5 bases). Germline values: CDR1 MDHEN, CDR2 SYDVKM. The CDR3 totals 16 residues. The CDR3 loop reads CASSLPSGAGNYGYTF. The CDR3 nucleotides read TGTGCTAGCAGTCTACCTTCCGGGGCAGGGAACTATGGCTACACCTTC.

CDR3 in DNA: TGCAGCGGCAGGGACGGGGGCGGGTACAATGAGCAGTTCTTC. Amino acid sequence: CSGRDGGGYNEQFF. This chain joins TRBV29-1 and TRBJ2-1; the D call may be TRBD1 or TRBD2 (6 bases each). V lost 7 bases and J lost 4, with 17 bases in between. The germline gives CDR1 SQVTM, CDR2 ANQGSEA. The CDR3 runs to 14 residues.

V and J are TRBV10-2 and TRBJ2-3; TRBD2 aligns across 7 bases. The CDR3 runs 13 residues. Unmatched junction bases numbered 6, after V lost 11 bases and J lost 1 base. In germline, CDR1 is WSHSY, CDR2 SAAADI. CDR3 DNA sequence: TGCGCCGGCCGGGAGGTTGGCACAGATACGCAGTATTTT. As protein: CAGREVGTDTQYF.

This clonotype has at least ten counts. The CDR3 spells CASSWRGGEDTQYF. The CDR3 DNA is TGCGCCAGCAGCTGGAGGGGGGGCGAAGATACGCAGTATTTT. The V gene is TRBV5-1, the J gene TRBJ2-3, with D possibly matching TRBD2 (7 bases). The CDR3 runs to 14 residues. Germline V lookup: CDR1 SGHRS, CDR2 YFSETQ. Trimming shortened V by 3 bases and J by 5 bases, and 13 bases separated the two germline ends.

The chain employs TRBV5-1 and TRBJ2-3; the D gene is possibly TRBD2 (5 bases). The germline V gene has CDR1 SGHRS and CDR2 YFSETQ. The CDR3 covers 15 residues. The V gene lost 4 bases and the J gene lost 4 bases, with 16 bases spanning the gap. The CDR3 loop reads CASSGAEGEADTQYF. The CDR3 DNA is TGCGCCAGCAGCGGTGCAGAGGGAGAGGCAGATACGCAGTATTTT. The variable domain in full, with the rest retrieved from reference TRBV5-1 and TRBJ2-3, is KAGVTQTPRYLIKTRGQQVTLSCSPISGHRSVSWYQQTPGQGLQFLFEYFSETQRNKGNFPGRFSGRQFSNSRSEMNVSTLELGDSALYLCASSGAEGEADTQYFGPGTRLTVL.

This clonotype came up a few times. V and J are TRBV4-2 and TRBJ2-3, with D possibly being TRBD1 or TRBD2 (5 bases each). Trimming took 2 bases from V and 2 from J, leaving 14 bases between them. This CDR3 is 16 amino acids long. Germline CDR1 and CDR2: LGHNA and YNFKEQ. DNA for the CDR3: TGTGCCAGCAGCCAATTATTTGAGGGGTTCACAGATACGCAGTATTTT. It codes for CASSQLFEGFTDTQYF.

This clonotype turned up a few times. The genes are TRBV3-1 and TRBJ2-7; D gene ambiguous. The CDR3 is 12 amino acids. V dropped 1 base and J dropped 4 bases, with 5 bases sitting between them. The germline gives CDR1 LGHDT, CDR2 YNNKEL (reference sequence). The DNA for the CDR3 is TGTGCCAGCAGCCAAGTTATATACGAGCAGTACTTC. Translating gives CASSQVIYEQYF.

This chain joins TRBV5-5 and TRBJ2-7; D might be TRBD1 (6 bases). CDR3 length: 13 residues. Between the trimmed V and J ends, which lost 5 bases and 0 bases, there was a span of 9 bases. Germline loops: CDR1 SGHKS, CDR2 YYEKEE (reference sequence). CDR3 nucleotide sequence: TGTGCCAGCAGGCAGGGGAGCTCCTACGAGCAGTACTTC. Amino acids: CASRQGSSYEQYF.

This clonotype was detected only a few times. This sequence joins TRBV19 and TRBJ1-5; no clear D gene. Germline V gene data show CDR1 as LNHDA and CDR2 as SQIVND (reference sequence). The CDR3 runs 15 residues. V lost 11 bases, J lost 2 bases, and 19 bases lay in between. CDR3 protein: CASMTNVYGNQPQHF. The CDR3 region has the DNA TGTGCCTCCATGACGAACGTATACGGCAATCAGCCCCAGCATTTT.

J is TRBJ2-3 and V is TRBV5-6; D unresolved. Germline V gene sequence: CDR1 SGHDT, CDR2 YYEEEE. The CDR3 has 14 residues. The V gene lost 2 bases and the J gene lost 5 bases, with 12 bases spanning the gap. This CDR3 is CASSFCPDLDTQYF. As DNA, the CDR3 is TGTGCCAGCAGCTTTTGTCCGGACCTAGATACGCAGTATTTT.